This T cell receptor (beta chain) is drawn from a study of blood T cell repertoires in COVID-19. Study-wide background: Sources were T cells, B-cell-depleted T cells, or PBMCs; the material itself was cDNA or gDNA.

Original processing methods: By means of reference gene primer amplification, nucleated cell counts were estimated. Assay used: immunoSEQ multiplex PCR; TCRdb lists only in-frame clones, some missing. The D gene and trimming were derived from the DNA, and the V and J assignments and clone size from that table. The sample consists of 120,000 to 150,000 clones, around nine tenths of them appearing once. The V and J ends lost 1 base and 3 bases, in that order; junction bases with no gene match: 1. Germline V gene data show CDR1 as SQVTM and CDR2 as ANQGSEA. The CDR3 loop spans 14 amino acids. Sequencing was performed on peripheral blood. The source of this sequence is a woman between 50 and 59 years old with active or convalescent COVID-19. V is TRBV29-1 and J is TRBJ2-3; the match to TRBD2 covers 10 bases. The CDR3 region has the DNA TGCAGCGTTGAAGCTAGCGGGAGTACAGATACGCAGTATTTT. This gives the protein CSVEASGSTDTQYF.